Shown below are 4 T cell receptor beta chains from a single sample sequenced in a study of blood T cell repertoires in COVID-19. TCRdb keeps only in-frame clones here, not all; method: immunoSEQ multiplex PCR. The sample yields over 60,000 clones, 85% to 90% seen once. Sequenced material: peripheral blood. The receptors were gathered from a woman of 80 years or more with active or convalescent COVID-19.

This clone was detected only once. CDR3 region: CASSQASGAEAFF. CDR3 in DNA: TGTGCCAGCAGCCAAGCCTCAGGGGCGGAAGCTTTCTTT. V and J are TRBV4-2 and TRBJ1-1, with a possible D match to TRBD1 (6 bases). V lost 1 base to trimming and J lost 8 bases, with 11 bases between them. The CDR3 sequence is 13 residues long. Germline CDR1 LGHNA, CDR2 YNFKEQ.

The chain uses TRBV19 and TRBJ1-1, with 8 bases that match TRBD1. CDR3 length: 13 residues. J was trimmed by 2 bases and V by 6 bases; bases with no gene match: 2. From germline, CDR1 is LNHDA and CDR2 SQIVND (reference sequence). CDR3 in amino acids: CASRDRANTEAFF. The CDR3 nucleotides are TGTGCCAGTAGGGACAGGGCTAACACTGAAGCTTTCTTT.

The chain links TRBV19 to TRBJ2-5; TRBD2 is a possible D gene (6 bases). V was pared by 3 bases and J by 1 base, with 15 bases between. CDR3 length equals 16 residues. Germline lookup yields CDR1 LNHDA and CDR2 SQIVND (reference sequence). CDR3 region: CASSITTSQAQETQYF. In DNA form, the CDR3 reads TGTGCCAGTAGTATTACGACTAGTCAGGCCCAAGAGACCCAGTACTTC. Using reference TRBV19 and TRBJ2-5 for the parts outside the CDR3, the full variable domain is DGGITQSPKYLFRKEGQNVTLSCEQNLNHDAMYWYRQDPGQGLRLIYYSQIVNDFQKGDIAEGYSVSREKKESFPLTVTSAQKNPTAFYLCASSITTSQAQETQYFGPGTRLLVL.

This clone occurred a few times. The gene calls are TRBV5-1 and TRBJ1-1, with D possibly matching TRBD1 (5 bases). V dropped 6 bases and J dropped 7 bases, with 13 bases sitting between them. This CDR3 has 12 residues. Germline V gene lookup returns CDR1 SGHRS and CDR2 YFSETQ. CDR3 DNA sequence: TGCGCCAGCACCGACCCAAGGGGTGAAGCTTTCTTT. As protein: CASTDPRGEAFF.